Below, one T cell receptor beta chain is given with its context. Antigen: not known. It was RNA transcripts that yielded the amplified TCR beta CDR3 regions. Initially, a first-round RT-PCR of the TCR CDR3 employed the HTBI primer set. TCRdb itself ran the multiplex PCR reads through MiXCR, one entry per CDR3 protein. The table has 250,000 to 400,000 distinct CDR3 sequences, 12% to 15% seen once. The record originates from a study of T cells in Graves' hyperthyroidism and ophthalmopathy. Study results and limitations: The majority of expanded thyroid clonotypes above 0.001 also appeared in blood.

V was pared by 6 bases and J by 4 bases, with 6 bases of the junction left unmatched. CDR1 is MGHDK, CDR2 SYGVNS, per germline. This CDR3 spans 14 amino acids. The sample comprised blood. The TCR sequence derives from a woman in her forties with Graves' ophthalmopathy. This chain joins TRBV25-1 and TRBJ1-3; 7 bases line up with TRBD1. The CDR3 region has the DNA TGTGCCAGCAGCACAGGGGCAGGAGGAAACACCATATATTTT. Translation gives CASSTGAGGNTIYF.